Listed below are T cell receptor beta chains from one sample, sequenced in a study of T cell clonotyping in hematopoietic cell transplantation. The assay was immunoSEQ multiplex PCR, and TCRdb's table has in-frame clones only and misses some. The sample has roughly 29,000 clones, more than 60% seen once; the top ten hold around 6.5%. The sample in question was peripheral blood mononuclear cells, obtained before stem cell transplant. The receptors were gathered from a woman aged 30 to 39 with chronic myeloid leukemia. Some clones in this sample may be carry-over from other donors' samples. Each CDR3 is given with its conserved first and last residue. The D gene is left open where the match is weak. The size entry is marked missing in some rows and otherwise reads once, few, many or a size class.

- | TRBJ1-1 | TRBV7-9 | - | 14 | TGTGCCAGCAGCTTGGGAGGAATGAACACTGAAGCTTTCTTT | CASSLGGMNTEAFF
- | TRBJ2-3 | TRBV6-6 | - | 15 | TGTGCCAGCAGTTACTCAGGGGCGGGCACAGATACGCAGTATTTT | CASSYSGAGTDTQYF
- | TRBJ2-7 | TRBV7-6 | once | 14 | TGTGCCAGCAGCCCGGATCGGGGGTCCTACGAGCAGTACTTC | CASSPDRGSYEQYF
- | TRBJ1-5 | TRBV2 | - | 13 | TGTGCCAGCAGTGGAGATAGCAATCAGCCCCAGCATTTT | CASSGDSNQPQHF
- | TRBJ1-5 | TRBV27 | - | 15 | TGTGCCAGCAGGGCCAGGGAAAGGAGCAATCAGCCCCAGCATTTT | CASRARERSNQPQHF
- | TRBJ2-3 | TRBV19 | - | 13 | TGTGCCAGTACCCCCCCCGGCACAGATACGCAGTATTTT | CASTPPGTDTQYF
- | TRBJ1-5 | TRBV27 | - | 15 | TGTGCCAGCAGTTTATCGGGCACAACCAATCAGCCCCAGCATTTT | CASSLSGTTNQPQHF
- | TRBJ1-2 | TRBV29-1 | once | 11 | TGCAGCGTTACCGGCGACAGTGGCTACACCTTC | CSVTGDSGYTF
- | TRBJ1-5 | TRBV30 | - | 14 | TGTGCCTGGAGTGGGACTTTCGGGAGTCAGCCCCAGCATTTT | CAWSGTFGSQPQHF
- | TRBJ1-2 | TRBV4-2 | - | 14 | TGTGCCAGCAGCCAAGTGCAGGAACACTATGGCTACACCTTC | CASSQVQEHYGYTF
- | TRBJ1-2 | TRBV30 | - | 11 | TGTGCCTGGAGTCCAATTTATGGCTACACCTTC | CAWSPIYGYTF
- | TRBJ1-2 | TRBV19 | few | 14 | TGTGCCAGTAGTATAGATAAAAGGGGTGATGGCTACACCTTC | CASSIDKRGDGYTF
TRBD1 | TRBJ1-2 | TRBV6-5 | - | 14 | TGTGCCAGCAGTTATGGGGACAGGGGATATGGCTACACCTTC | CASSYGDRGYGYTF
- | TRBJ2-2 | TRBV28 | few | 15 | TGTGCCAGCGCCCCGACTCAGGAGAACACCGGGGAGCTGTTTTTT | CASAPTQENTGELFF
- | TRBJ1-1 | TRBV2 | - | 13 | TGTGCCAGGGGGATTCCCGGGTCGCACGGCACTTTCTTT | CARGIPGSHGTFF
TRBD2 | TRBJ2-5 | TRBV5-1 | - | 14 | TGCGCCAGCAGCCGCTTAGCGGGGGTGGAGACCCAGTACTTC | CASSRLAGVETQYF
TRBD1 | TRBJ1-6 | TRBV7-3 | - | 16 | TGTGCCAGCAGCGCCACAGGGGGCTCCTATAATTCACCCCTCCACTTT | CASSATGGSYNSPLHF
- | TRBJ1-4 | TRBV4-3 | - | 21 | TGCGCCAGCAGCCAAGACCTAGTCGGACAGTTAAGTAGAGCAACTAATGAAAAACTGTTTTTT | CASSQDLVGQLSRATNEKLFF
TRBD1 | TRBJ2-1 | TRBV6-6 | - | 13 | TGTGCCAGCAGGAAAGGGGGCTTCTATGAGCAGTTCTTC | CASRKGGFYEQFF
- | TRBJ1-2 | TRBV7-2 | few | 15 | TGTGCCAGCAGCTTAGCGGGGGGGCAGAACTATGGCTACACCTTC | CASSLAGGQNYGYTF
- | TRBJ2-2 | TRBV6-1 | - | 14 | TGTGCCAGCAGGGCGACTTTGAACACCGGGGAGCTGTTTTTT | CASRATLNTGELFF
- | TRBJ2-6 | TRBV30 | - | 18 | TGTGCCTGGAGTCCTATCGGGGGCCCAAGCTCTGGGGCCAACGTCCTGACTTTC | CAWSPIGGPSSGANVLTF
- | TRBJ1-5 | TRBV19 | once | 15 | TGTGCCAGTACCCAGAGGGGATATGGCAATCAGCCCCAGCATTTT | CASTQRGYGNQPQHF
- | TRBJ1-2 | TRBV6-1 | - | 15 | TGTGCCAGCAGTGAAGCGGCAACTACAGGGTATGGCTACACCTTC | CASSEAATTGYGYTF
- | TRBJ1-2 | TRBV2 | few | 13 | TGTGCCAGCAGGGTCGGGGGCGAGATCGGCTACACCTTC | CASRVGGEIGYTF
- | TRBJ2-2 | TRBV7-8 | - | 15 | TGTGCCAGCAGCTTAGAGGGGACCATCACCGGGGAGCTGTTTTTT | CASSLEGTITGELFF
- | TRBJ2-5 | TRBV6-5 | - | 15 | TGTGCCAGCAGTTACTCGGCCAGGGCCGCGGAGACCCAGTACTTC | CASSYSARAAETQYF
- | TRBJ1-3 | TRBV30 | - | 16 | TGTGCCTGGAGCCCGATCTCGGGGGCATCTGGAAACACCATATATTTT | CAWSPISGASGNTIYF
- | TRBJ1-1 | TRBV5-1 | - | 14 | TGCGCCAGCAGCTTGGAAGGTTGGGACACTGAAGCTTTCTTT | CASSLEGWDTEAFF
- | TRBJ1-1 | TRBV19 | once | 12 | TGTGCCAGTAGTAATGGGTTTGGGCAAGCTTTCTTT | CASSNGFGQAFF
- | TRBJ2-5 | TRBV4-1 | - | 13 | TGCGCCAGCAGCCACGACGGACGGGAGACCCAGTACTTC | CASSHDGRETQYF
TRBD1 | TRBJ1-6 | TRBV7-9 | - | 17 | TGTGCCAGCAGCTTACAGACTGGGACAGGGTCAAGTTCACCCCTCCACTTT | CASSLQTGTGSSSPLHF
- | TRBJ1-2 | TRBV30 | - | 13 | TGTGCCTGGAACAGCCCCGGGACTGATGGCTACACCTTC | CAWNSPGTDGYTF
TRBD2 | TRBJ2-7 | TRBV6-5 | - | 14 | TGTGCCAGCAGTTACAAGGGAGGGGAGTACGAGCAGTACTTC | CASSYKGGEYEQYF